These 26 T cell receptor beta chains share one sample of origin, sequenced in a study of blood T cells in healthy people across ages. Primers used in a second PCR of about 6 to 12 cycles were a sample-barcoded 5' primer and a J-beta primer mix. Via MiXCR, TCRdb re-called the 5' RACE reads, giving one row per CDR3 protein. Here the sample spans about 640,000 distinct CDR3 sequences, under 65% being singletons. Sequencing was carried out using blood. The receptors here all came from a man in his fifties or sixties in good health.

The genes are TRBV12-3 or TRBV12-4 and TRBJ1-2; D might be TRBD1 (6 bases). This CDR3 contains 14 residues. Trimming removed 3 bases from V and 5 bases from J, with 13 bases in between. The CDR3, as DNA: TGTGCCAGCAGTTTCACCAGGGGCGGGTATGGCTACACCTTC. As protein: CASSFTRGGYGYTF.

The chain employs TRBV7-8 and TRBJ2-4; D is unclear. The CDR3 is 15 residues long. With 5 bases removed from V and 0 bases from J, the gap between germline ends came to 11 bases. Germline CDR1 SGHVS, CDR2 FQNEAQ. The DNA for the CDR3 is TGTGCCAGCAGCGCCCGACCGATAGCCAAAAACATTCAGTACTTC. As protein: CASSARPIAKNIQYF.

This clonotype was counted ten times or more. The V and J genes are TRBV25-1 and TRBJ2-5; D is ambiguous. Germline-derived CDR1 and CDR2 are MGHDK and SYGVNS. Trimming left V 0 bases short and J 4 bases short, with 6 bases between. The CDR3 totals 13 residues. The CDR3 spells CASSEYGVETQYF. The CDR3 nucleotides read TGTGCCAGCAGTGAATATGGGGTAGAGACCCAGTACTTC.

Concerning this clonotype: The junction and the germline gene differ at one end; a read error may be behind it. The chain couples TRBV28 to TRBJ2-4, with TRBD1 matching 9 bases. The CDR3 contains 17 residues. Germline assignment: CDR1 MDHEN and CDR2 SYDVKM. The chain's CDR3 is CASSPYRGRGAKSIQYF. The CDR3 bases are TGTGCCAGCAGTCCCTACAGGGGGCGCGGAGCCAAAAGCATTCAGTACTTC.

Ten or more counts support this clonotype. The V and J genes are TRBV4-2 and TRBJ1-2, with 7 nucleotides matching TRBD1. CDR1 and CDR2 from the germline V gene are LGHNA and YNFKEQ. The CDR3 extends over 13 amino acids. With V trimmed by 3 bases and J by 6 bases, 4 bases remained unmatched. CDR3 DNA: TGTGCCAGCAGCCAGAGACAGGGTGATGGCTACACCTTC. It encodes CASSQRQGDGYTF.

The genes are TRBV6-5 and TRBJ2-5; 7 bases are shared with TRBD1. Germline CDR1 and CDR2: MNHEY and SVGAGI. This CDR3 is 16 amino acids long. Trimming removed 3 bases from V and 1 base from J; junction bases left unmatched: 8. DNA for the CDR3: TGTGCCAGCAGTTATCAGGGACAGAGCCCCCAAGAGACCCAGTACTTC. Translating it yields CASSYQGQSPQETQYF.

This clonotype was observed a few times. The J gene is TRBJ2-5, the V gene TRBV9; D is ambiguous. Trimming removed 0 bases from V and 1 base from J, with 13 bases in between. Germline CDR1 is SGDLS and CDR2 is YYNGEE. The CDR3 runs 16 residues. CDR3 in DNA: TGTGCCAGCAGCGTAGCGGGTAGCACGGGCCAAGAGACCCAGTACTTC. Its translation: CASSVAGSTGQETQYF.

V gene TRBV6-1 combines with J gene TRBJ2-2; TRBD1 aligns across 12 bases. Germline V gene data show CDR1 as MNHNS and CDR2 as SASEGT. The length of the CDR3 is 14 residues. V was pared by 8 bases and J by 6 bases, with 4 bases of the junction left unmatched. CDR3 protein: CASGTGGAPGELFF. In nucleotides, the CDR3 is TGTGCCAGCGGGACAGGGGGCGCCCCCGGGGAGCTGTTTTTT.

J is TRBJ2-5 and V is TRBV29-1, with 10 bases identical to TRBD2. CDR3 length equals 18 residues. Germline-derived CDR1 and CDR2 are SQVTM and ANQGSEA. V trimming: 1 base; J trimming: 5 bases; junction bases outside the gene matches: 16. The CDR3, as DNA: TGCAGCGTTGAAGTTCACAGCGGGGGGGCCGGGGTTGTCGAGACCCAGTACTTC. Translated, it gives CSVEVHSGGAGVVETQYF.

This clonotype has just a few counts. V is TRBV12-3 or TRBV12-4 and J is TRBJ2-5, with TRBD1 matching over 9 bases. This CDR3 is 16 amino acids long. V was clipped by 5 bases and J by 2 bases; unmatched bases: 9. This CDR3 is CASSRLPGQGQETQYF. CDR3 nucleotide sequence: TGTGCCAGCAGTCGACTACCGGGACAGGGTCAAGAGACCCAGTACTTC.

The rearrangement uses TRBV3-1 and TRBJ2-3, with 10 bases fitting TRBD2. The CDR3 consists of 19 residues. Germline V gene lookup returns CDR1 LGHDT and CDR2 YNNKEL (reference sequence). Trimming took 0 bases from V and 1 from J; bases not matched to a gene: 10. CDR3 loop: CASSQDPMTSGLRTDTQYF. The CDR3 nucleotides read TGTGCCAGCAGCCAAGATCCGATGACTAGCGGGCTTCGCACAGATACGCAGTATTTT.

The chain has TRBV25-1 and TRBJ2-5, with D perhaps being TRBD1 or TRBD2 (6 bases each). CDR1 and CDR2 (germline): MGHDK, SYGVNS. This CDR3 contains 13 residues. The germline V and J ends were trimmed by 8 bases and 11 bases, with 21 bases remaining between them. The CDR3, as DNA: TGTGCCAGCTCTTTAGGGGGGACTTTTGAGCAGTACTTC. This codes for CASSLGGTFEQYF.

This chain links TRBV6-1 with TRBJ2-7, with TRBD2 matching over 12 bases. The V and J ends lost 5 bases and 0 bases, in that order; junction bases with no gene match: 8. The germline V gene encodes CDR1 MNHNS and CDR2 SASEGT. The CDR3 covers 17 residues. Written as DNA, the CDR3 is TGTGCCAGCAGTCCCGGACTAGCGGGGTCCCTCTCCTACGAGCAGTACTTC. Protein product: CASSPGLAGSLSYEQYF.

The chain combines TRBV6-6 with TRBJ2-5, with 9 bases aligning to TRBD1. Losses at the gene ends were 1 base for V and 5 bases for J; bases not matched to a gene: 5. This CDR3 is built from 15 residues. Germline CDR1 and CDR2: MNHNY and SVGAGI (reference sequence). The CDR3 DNA sequence: TGTGCCAGCAGTTACTTGACAGGGGGGGAGGAGACCCAGTACTTC. Its protein is CASSYLTGGEETQYF.

The V and J genes are TRBV27 and TRBJ2-7; the D gene could be TRBD1 or TRBD2 (5 bases each). Near its end, the DNA agrees better with TRBJ2-5, so the J call may be wrong. CDR1 MNHEY and CDR2 SMNVEV come from the germline V gene (reference sequence). The CDR3 runs to 14 residues. The CDR3 reads CASSLLGTQETQYF. In DNA, the CDR3 is TGTGCCAGCAGTTTACTGGGGACCCAAGAGACCCAGTACTTC.

V usage is TRBV20-1 and J usage is TRBJ2-3, with D possibly matching TRBD2 (6 bases). Trimming left V 5 bases short and J 2 bases short, with 11 bases between. CDR1 is DFQATT and CDR2 is SNEGSKA in the germline V gene (reference sequence). This CDR3 comprises 13 residues. The CDR3 DNA sequence: TGCAGTGCTCGTCGGACTAACACAGATACGCAGTATTTT. Its protein is CSARRTNTDTQYF.

This chain's CDR3 is CASSVRAGTEAFF. The CDR3 DNA follows: TGTGCCAGCAGCGTAAGGGCTGGCACTGAAGCTTTCTTT. The gene calls are TRBV9 and TRBJ1-1; D gene uncertain. Germline CDR1 SGDLS, CDR2 YYNGEE. This CDR3 spans 13 amino acids. The V and J ends lost 1 base and 4 bases respectively, with 8 bases between them.

The chain links TRBV6-2 or TRBV6-3 to TRBJ2-1; D not resolved. The germline CDR1 and CDR2 sequences are MNHEY and SVGEGT. Trimming shortened V by 5 bases and J by 15 bases, and 17 bases separated the two germline ends. This CDR3 is 12 amino acids long. The CDR3 protein is CASSPHRRARFF. The DNA for the CDR3 is TGTGCCAGCAGTCCCCACCGGCGAGCCAGGTTCTTC.

The rearrangement links TRBV7-2 to TRBJ1-2; D call uncertain. The CDR3 sequence is 16 residues long. CDR1 SGHTA and CDR2 FQGNSA come from the germline V gene. Trimming stripped 3 bases from V and 2 bases from J, with 16 bases between. The CDR3 region is CASSFFLRESNYGYTF. The CDR3 DNA reads as TGTGCCAGCAGCTTCTTCCTACGCGAATCGAACTATGGCTACACCTTC. The variable domain in full, with the rest retrieved from reference TRBV7-2 and TRBJ1-2, is GAGVSQSPSNKVTEKGKDVELRCDPISGHTALYWYRQSLGQGLEFLIYFQGNSAPDKSGLPSDRFSAERTGGSVSTLTIQRTQQEDSAVYLCASSFFLRESNYGYTFGSGTRLTVV.

The sample holds one count of this clonotype. Germline is not matched at one junction end, which may reflect a read error. This sequence joins TRBV4-1 and TRBJ1-1; no firm D call. The germline CDR1 and CDR2 sequences are MGHRA and YSYEKL. The CDR3 loop spans 15 amino acids. CDR3 sequence (DNA): TGCGCCAGCAGCCGCTCACAGAACCTGAACACTGAAGTTTTCTTT. As protein: CASSRSQNLNTEVFF.

This rearrangement joins TRBV20-1 to TRBJ2-1; D may match TRBD1 or TRBD2 (5 bases each). Germline V gene sequence: CDR1 DFQATT, CDR2 SNEGSKA (reference sequence). CDR3 length equals 16 residues. The ends were cut back, 4 bases at V and 5 bases at J, with 21 bases in the middle. CDR3 in amino acids: CSANLRGRGWDNEQFF. In DNA, the CDR3 is TGCAGTGCTAACCTTCGGGGTAGGGGCTGGGACAATGAGCAGTTCTTC.

The rearrangement uses TRBV2 and TRBJ2-1; D may be TRBD2 (6 bases). CDR3 length: 13 residues. V lost 6 bases to trimming and J lost 5 bases, with 11 bases between them. Germline CDR1 reads SNHLY; CDR2 reads FYNNEI. CDR3 bases: TGTGCCAGCAGGGCGGGACTCGACAATGAGCAGTTCTTC. Encoded protein: CASRAGLDNEQFF.

V gene TRBV7-2 combines with J gene TRBJ2-1; 10 bases map to TRBD2. Germline trimming cut 11 bases from V and 0 bases from J; bases unmatched to any gene: 10. CDR1 SGHTA and CDR2 FQGNSA come from the germline V gene. The CDR3 totals 16 residues. In DNA form, the CDR3 reads TGTGCCGTACCGGGACTAGCGAAAAGCTCCTACAATGAGCAGTTCTTC. Residues: CAVPGLAKSSYNEQFF.

The gene calls are TRBV20-1 and TRBJ1-4; 7 bases map to TRBD1. The ends lost 2 bases at V and 6 bases at J; junction bases unmatched: 3. The germline V gene encodes CDR1 DFQATT and CDR2 SNEGSKA (reference sequence). The CDR3 runs 13 residues. The CDR3 here is CSARTGVDEKLFF. CDR3 nucleotide sequence: TGCAGTGCTAGAACAGGGGTAGATGAAAAACTGTTTTTT.

This rearrangement joins TRBV4-1 to TRBJ2-1; 12 bases are a match to TRBD2. Losses at the gene ends were 0 bases for V and 4 bases for J; bases not matched to a gene: 10. The CDR3 is 19 amino acids. The germline gives CDR1 MGHRA, CDR2 YSYEKL. This CDR3 reads CASSQDVPWTSGIYNEQFF. CDR3 DNA: TGCGCCAGCAGCCAAGATGTCCCCTGGACTAGCGGGATATACAATGAGCAGTTCTTC.

In its sample, this clonotype was seen a few times. This sequence joins TRBV3-1 and TRBJ2-5; 8 bases map to TRBD2. From germline, CDR1 is LGHDT and CDR2 YNNKEL (reference sequence). This CDR3 spans 15 amino acids. Losses at the gene ends were 0 bases for V and 9 bases for J; bases not matched to a gene: 9. CDR3 in DNA: TGTGCCAGCAGCCAAGATTTAGGACTAGCCTCGGCCCAGTACTTC. This encodes CASSQDLGLASAQYF.